The 18 T cell receptor beta chains below all came from one sample that was sequenced in a study of blood T cells in healthy people across ages. A J-beta primer mix and a sample-barcoded 5' primer were used in a second PCR of about 6 to 12 cycles. TCRdb redid the calling of the 5' RACE reads with MiXCR, one entry per CDR3 protein. The data show hundreds of thousands of distinct CDR3 sequences, about 54% seen once. The sample consisted of blood. All receptors come from a man aged 60-69 years in good health.

The chain uses TRBV6-2 or TRBV6-3 and TRBJ2-7; D uncertain. Germline lookup yields CDR1 MNHEY and CDR2 SVGEGT. The CDR3 totals 13 residues. V dropped 0 bases and J dropped 3 bases, with 6 bases sitting between them. This CDR3 reads CASSYSVDYEQYF. CDR3 sequence (DNA): TGTGCCAGCAGTTACTCCGTTGACTACGAGCAGTACTTC.

The rearrangement links TRBV10-2 to TRBJ2-3; D tentatively reads TRBD1 or TRBD2 (5 bases each). The CDR3 runs 15 residues. V was clipped by 7 bases and J by 5 bases, with 19 bases between them. The germline V gene encodes CDR1 WSHSY and CDR2 SAAADI. The CDR3 DNA is TGCGCCAGCACCTGGAGCGGCAACCAGGGAGATACGCAGTATTTT. Its protein is CASTWSGNQGDTQYF.

This chain links TRBV12-3 or TRBV12-4 with TRBJ2-6; either TRBD1 or TRBD2 may fit D (6 bases each). This CDR3 has 15 amino acids. V gave up 5 bases and J gave up 3 bases, with 11 bases separating them. Written as DNA, the CDR3 is TGTGCCAGCAGTCGAGAGGGGGGTGGGGCCAACGTCCTGACTTTC. Translation gives CASSREGGGANVLTF.

The genes are TRBV6-1 and TRBJ2-6; TRBD2 aligns across 12 bases. V lost 5 bases and J lost 3; bases outside the gene matches: 8. The CDR3 has 18 amino acids. Germline-derived CDR1 and CDR2 are MNHNS and SASEGT. CDR3 protein: CASSKLAGGSVGANVLTF. As DNA, the CDR3 is TGTGCCAGCAGTAAACTAGCGGGAGGTTCGGTTGGGGCCAACGTCCTGACTTTC.

The chain is built from TRBV20-1 and TRBJ2-1, with 15 nucleotides matching TRBD2. There are 14 residues in the CDR3. The germline V gene encodes CDR1 DFQATT and CDR2 SNEGSKA (reference sequence). J was trimmed by 10 bases and V by 6 bases; bases with no gene match: 7. Here the CDR3 reads CSAKPGLAGGEQFF. DNA for the CDR3: TGCAGTGCCAAACCGGGACTAGCGGGGGGCGAGCAGTTCTTC.

The chain couples TRBV5-6 to TRBJ1-1; D remains ambiguous. The CDR3 is 12 amino acids. The V and J ends lost 0 bases and 5 bases respectively, with 5 bases between them. Germline loops: CDR1 SGHDT, CDR2 YYEEEE. The CDR3 nucleotides read TGTGCCAGCAGCTTGGAGAGGACTGAAGCTTTCTTT. Encoded protein: CASSLERTEAFF.

V gene TRBV21-1 combines with J gene TRBJ2-7. TRBV21-1 is tagged as a pseudogene. The CDR3 has 14 amino acids. CDR3 amino acids: CASSPRGLPYEQYF. CDR3 in DNA: TGTGCCAGCAGCCCTCGAGGACTCCCCTACGAGCAGTACTTC.

V gene TRBV6-6 combines with J gene TRBJ2-7, with a tentative D call TRBD2 (5 bases). The V end lost 0 bases, the J end lost 4 bases, and 10 bases lay between the germline ends. This CDR3 region has 14 residues. The germline V gene encodes CDR1 MNHNY and CDR2 SVGAGI (reference sequence). The CDR3, as DNA: TGTGCCAGCAGTTACTCGAGCGGCAGATACGAGCAGTACTTC. It yields the protein CASSYSSGRYEQYF.

The sample holds a few counts of this clonotype. This rearrangement joins TRBV2 to TRBJ2-7; 11 bases map to TRBD1. From germline, CDR1 is SNHLY and CDR2 FYNNEI. V shed 3 bases and J 2 bases; nucleotides not matched to a gene: 3. This CDR3 comprises 15 residues. The CDR3 loop is CASSEWDRGTYEQYF. CDR3 DNA sequence: TGTGCCAGCAGTGAGTGGGACAGGGGGACCTACGAGCAGTACTTC.

Here the CDR3 reads CASSRGARETQYF. Written as DNA, the CDR3 is TGTGCCAGCTCTCGGGGGGCCAGGGAGACCCAGTACTTC. The chain employs TRBV25-1 and TRBJ2-5; D is possibly TRBD2 (7 bases). Germline values: CDR1 MGHDK, CDR2 SYGVNS. CDR3 length: 13 amino acids. Trimming removed 8 bases at V and 5 bases at J, with 15 bases between.

This clonotype was counted a few times. The rearrangement links TRBV5-1 to TRBJ2-5; 7 nucleotides line up with TRBD2. J was trimmed by 2 bases and V by 4 bases; bases with no gene match: 8. In germline, CDR1 is SGHRS, CDR2 YFSETQ. CDR3 length: 15 amino acids. The chain's CDR3 is CASSTGRREQETQYF. The CDR3 DNA reads as TGCGCCAGCAGCACCGGGAGGAGGGAACAAGAGACCCAGTACTTC.

This clonotype was counted ten times or more. The chain has TRBV20-1 and TRBJ2-7, with 8 bases identical to TRBD2. The CDR3 totals 13 residues. CDR1 and CDR2 from the germline V gene are DFQATT and SNEGSKA (reference sequence). Losses at the gene ends were 3 bases for V and 4 bases for J; bases not matched to a gene: 5. CDR3 bases: TGCAGTGCTAGGCCGGGACTAGGATACGAGCAGTACTTC. It yields the protein CSARPGLGYEQYF.

The chain links TRBV12-5 to TRBJ2-3; D not resolved. V shed 1 base and J shed 4 bases, with 0 bases lying between them. This CDR3 contains 11 residues. Germline V CDR1 and CDR2: LGHNT, FRNRAP. The CDR3 DNA reads as TGTGCTAGTGGTTTGGCAGATACGCAGTATTTT. Translation gives CASGLADTQYF.

The chain uses TRBV7-9 and TRBJ1-1, with unresolved D. V was shortened by 0 bases and J by 4 bases, with 12 bases between the two germline ends. This CDR3 is 15 amino acids long. The germline V gene has CDR1 SEHNR and CDR2 FQNEAQ (reference sequence). The CDR3 DNA sequence: TGTGCCAGCAGCTTAGCGGTAGGGCTTGGCACTGAAGCTTTCTTT. Its translation: CASSLAVGLGTEAFF.

V is TRBV6-5 and J is TRBJ2-6; D is unclear. The germline gives CDR1 MNHEY, CDR2 SVGAGI. This CDR3 contains 18 residues. Trimming cost V 4 bases and J 0 bases, with 16 bases left between them. The CDR3 reads CASSSPGHPNSGANVLTF. Here the CDR3 DNA reads TGTGCCAGCAGTTCCCCCGGGCATCCTAACTCTGGGGCCAACGTCCTGACTTTC.

This chain uses TRBV20-1 with TRBJ1-1; D might be TRBD1 (5 bases). The CDR3 contains 15 residues. Per the germline V gene, CDR1 is DFQATT and CDR2 is SNEGSKA (reference sequence). V was shortened by 4 bases and J by 5 bases, with 20 bases between the two germline ends. CDR3 DNA sequence: TGCAGTGCTATCCGGGACCAAAGGGAATGGACTGAAGCTTTCTTT. Encoded protein: CSAIRDQREWTEAFF.

The chain has TRBV28 and TRBJ1-1; D not certain. Trimming stripped 8 bases from V and 5 bases from J, with 15 bases between. Germline V gene data show CDR1 as MDHEN and CDR2 as SYDVKM. This CDR3 spans 13 amino acids. The CDR3 coding sequence is TGTGCCAGCGGGCCCTCCCGAGGTACTGAAGCTTTCTTT. Translating it yields CASGPSRGTEAFF.

The chain is built from TRBV6-2 or TRBV6-3 and TRBJ2-5; a weak D match, TRBD2 (5 bases). The V end lost 4 bases, the J end lost 6 bases, and 15 bases lay between the germline ends. CDR3 length: 14 amino acids. Per germline, CDR1 MNHEY and CDR2 SVGEGT. The CDR3 region has the DNA TGTGCCAGCAGTTGGGCGGGTGGACGGAAGACCCAGTACTTC. Translation gives CASSWAGGRKTQYF.